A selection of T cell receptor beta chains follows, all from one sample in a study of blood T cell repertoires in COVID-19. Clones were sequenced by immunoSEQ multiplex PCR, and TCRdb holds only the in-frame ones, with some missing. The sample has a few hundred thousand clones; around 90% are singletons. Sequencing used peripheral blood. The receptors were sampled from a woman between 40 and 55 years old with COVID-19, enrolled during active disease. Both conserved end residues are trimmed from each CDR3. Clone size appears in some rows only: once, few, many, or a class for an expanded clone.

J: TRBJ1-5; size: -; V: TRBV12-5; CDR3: ASGLVLRQLQNQPQH
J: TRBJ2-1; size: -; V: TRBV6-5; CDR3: ASSYSGTSPTQF
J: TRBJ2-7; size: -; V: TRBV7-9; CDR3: ASSDRELAYEQY
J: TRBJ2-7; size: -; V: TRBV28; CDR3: ASSTLRGDHYEQY
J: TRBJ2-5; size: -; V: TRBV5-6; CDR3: ASSQGLAGVWRETQY
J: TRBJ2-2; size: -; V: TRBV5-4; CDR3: ASSLLGGVGELF
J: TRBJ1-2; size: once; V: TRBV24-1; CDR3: ATSDLFRVDYGYT
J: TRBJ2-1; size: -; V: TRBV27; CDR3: ASSLLAGGPREQF
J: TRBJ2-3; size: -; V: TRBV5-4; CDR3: ASSQGLAGPDTQY
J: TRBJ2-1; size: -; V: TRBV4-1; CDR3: ASSQDRREQF
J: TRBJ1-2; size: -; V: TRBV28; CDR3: ASSLSGLNGYT
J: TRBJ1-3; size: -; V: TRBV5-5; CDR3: ASSLWRGASSGNTIY
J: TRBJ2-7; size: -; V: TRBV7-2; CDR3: ASSSGPGTGSYEQY
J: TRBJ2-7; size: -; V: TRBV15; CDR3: AVTSENEYEQY
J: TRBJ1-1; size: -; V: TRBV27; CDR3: ASSPDRDAEAF
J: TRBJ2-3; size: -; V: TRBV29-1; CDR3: SVSVGQGADTQY
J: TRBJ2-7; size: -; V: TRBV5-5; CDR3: ASSPGGYEQY
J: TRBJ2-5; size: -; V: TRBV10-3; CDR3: AIMDQGARWETQY
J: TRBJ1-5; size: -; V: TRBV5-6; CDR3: ASSLGDRINQPQH
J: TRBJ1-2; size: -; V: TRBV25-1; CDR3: ASSESGQGLSAYGYT
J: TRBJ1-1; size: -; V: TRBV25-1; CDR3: ASSERVAMNTEAF
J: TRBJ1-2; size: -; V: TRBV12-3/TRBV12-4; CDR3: ASSSPQRDSYT
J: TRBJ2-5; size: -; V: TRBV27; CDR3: ASSFRPRETQY
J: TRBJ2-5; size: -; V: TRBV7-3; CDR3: ASSLPSSETQY
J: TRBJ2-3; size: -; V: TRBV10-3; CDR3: AISFSGGESYSTDTQY
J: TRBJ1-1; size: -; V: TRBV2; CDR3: ATTGQGPNTEAF
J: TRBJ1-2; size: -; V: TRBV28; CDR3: ASKPGQDYGYT
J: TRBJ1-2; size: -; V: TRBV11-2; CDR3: ASSLGQPRGYT
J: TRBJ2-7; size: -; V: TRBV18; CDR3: ASSPFNPYEQY
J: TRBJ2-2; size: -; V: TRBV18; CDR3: ASSNLAAVTGELF
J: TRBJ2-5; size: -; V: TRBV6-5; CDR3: ASSPGGETQY
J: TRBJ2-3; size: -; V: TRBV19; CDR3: ASNPGGSTDTQY
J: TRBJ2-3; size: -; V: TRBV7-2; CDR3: ASSILAGGYTQY
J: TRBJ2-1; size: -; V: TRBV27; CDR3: ASSPRGRSSYNEQF
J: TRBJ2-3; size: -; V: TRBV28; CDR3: ASSWDRVGTDTQY
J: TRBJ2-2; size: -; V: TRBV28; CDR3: ATDTFSGELF
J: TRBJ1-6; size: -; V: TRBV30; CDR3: AWSVLQGNSPLH
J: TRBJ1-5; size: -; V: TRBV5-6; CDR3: ASSFFSGQARGPQH
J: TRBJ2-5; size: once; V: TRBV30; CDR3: AWNRVLQETQY
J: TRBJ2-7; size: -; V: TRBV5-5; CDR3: ASSWTQGRLGEQY
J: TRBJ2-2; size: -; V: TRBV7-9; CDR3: ASIALPGTGVWGTGELF
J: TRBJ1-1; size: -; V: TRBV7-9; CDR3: ASTKPGGSTEAF
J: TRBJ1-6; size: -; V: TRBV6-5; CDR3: ASSYSRLMRNSPLH
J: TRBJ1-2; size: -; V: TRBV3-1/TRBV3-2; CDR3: ASSQVNPSGYT
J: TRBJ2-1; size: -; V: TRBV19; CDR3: ASRLDITNEQF
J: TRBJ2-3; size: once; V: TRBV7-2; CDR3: ASSPAGTTVSDTQY
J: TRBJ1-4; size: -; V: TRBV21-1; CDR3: ASNHREEEKLF
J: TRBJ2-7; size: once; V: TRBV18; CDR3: ASSPSPGQGRRKQY
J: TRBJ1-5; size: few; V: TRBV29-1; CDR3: SVGAFSNQPQH
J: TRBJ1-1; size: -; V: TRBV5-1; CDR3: ASSLAGNENTEAF
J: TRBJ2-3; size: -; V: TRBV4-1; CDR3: ASSQEGAEDTQY
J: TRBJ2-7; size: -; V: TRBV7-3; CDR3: ASSFTGTPGGEQY
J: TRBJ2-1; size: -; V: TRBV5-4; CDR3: ASSPIDRVPLDEQF